Each of the 27 T cell receptor beta chains below was sequenced from the same sample in a study of cytomegalovirus exposure and HLA in healthy donors (dated by TCRdb to 2017 to 2019). Receptors were amplified or captured by the immunoSEQ multiplex PCR assay. The multiplex PCR relied on a mix of 60 forward primers for TCR Vbeta segments and 13 reverse primers for TCR Jbeta segments. What TCRdb holds here is the immuneACCESS table cut down to in-frame rearrangements. Part of the clones is not present; checked against another copy, under half of the missing clones reflect an unresolved V gene, and the others are unexplained. For this sample the table gives about 94,000 clones, of which just under 80% were detected only once. The top ten clones comprise approximately 3.8% of the sample. The sequenced sample consisted of PBMCs. The source is a woman aged 35 to 49 in good health and CMV-seronegative.

The chain couples TRBV7-8 to TRBJ1-5; no firm D call. The ends were cut back, 2 bases at V and 4 bases at J, with 12 bases in the middle. The CDR3 loop spans 15 amino acids. Germline V gene data show CDR1 as SGHVS and CDR2 as FQNEAQ. CDR3 protein: CASSLMTILNQPQHF. The CDR3 bases are TGTGCCAGCAGCTTAATGACTATCCTTAATCAGCCCCAGCATTTT.

Note on this clone: A junction end diverges from the germline sequence, so it may reflect a read error. This chain links TRBV4-2 with TRBJ1-6, with 7 bases lining up with TRBD1. The CDR3 runs to 14 residues. Germline CDR1 is LGHNA and CDR2 is YNFKEQ. The CDR3 here is CASSQESQTGKVDF. CDR3 sequence (DNA): TGTGCCAGCAGCCAAGAGAGCCAGACAGGGAAAGTCGACTTT.

This chain joins TRBV29-1 and TRBJ2-7; 7 positions match TRBD1. Germline CDR1 SQVTM, CDR2 ANQGSEA. The CDR3 totals 12 residues. Germline trimming cut 5 bases from V and 6 bases from J; bases unmatched to any gene: 7. Written as DNA, the CDR3 is TGCAGCGTTCGCCGGGACAGCGGCGAGCAGTACTTC. Translated, it gives CSVRRDSGEQYF.

The chain uses TRBV9 and TRBJ1-1; a possible D gene is TRBD1 (5 bases). The CDR3 sequence is 15 residues long. V was pared by 0 bases and J by 1 base, with 10 bases between. Germline loops: CDR1 SGDLS, CDR2 YYNGEE. CDR3 in amino acids: CASSVGGVENTEAFF. CDR3 nucleotide sequence: TGTGCCAGCAGCGTAGGGGGGGTCGAGAACACTGAAGCTTTCTTT.

The chain links TRBV6-5 to TRBJ1-3, with 7 bases aligning to TRBD1. The ends lost 5 bases at V and 0 bases at J; junction bases unmatched: 4. The germline gives CDR1 MNHEY, CDR2 SVGAGI. The CDR3 has 15 residues. CDR3 sequence (DNA): TGTGCCAGCAGTGGGACAGTTAGCTCTGGAAACACCATATATTTT. As protein: CASSGTVSSGNTIYF.

The chain recombines TRBV4-2 with TRBJ2-1; possible D gene TRBD2, 5 bases. CDR3 length: 16 residues. Germline assignment: CDR1 LGHNA and CDR2 YNFKEQ. V was clipped by 2 bases and J by 0 bases, with 11 bases between them. The CDR3 loop is CASSQQWESSYNEQFF. The CDR3 DNA sequence: TGTGCCAGCAGCCAACAATGGGAGAGCTCCTACAATGAGCAGTTCTTC.

This clone has only a few counts. This chain connects TRBV5-4 to TRBJ1-1; D uncertain. The CDR3 is 14 residues long. Germline V gene data show CDR1 as SGHNT and CDR2 as YYREEE (reference sequence). V was pared by 0 bases and J by 1 base, with 7 bases between. The CDR3 DNA sequence: TGTGCCAGCAGCTTGGCGGCAGGGAACACTGAAGCTTTCTTT. Its protein is CASSLAAGNTEAFF.

The J gene is TRBJ2-7, the V gene TRBV4-2; tentatively, D is TRBD1 (6 bases). The CDR3 has 18 amino acids. Between the trimmed V and J ends, which lost 1 base and 3 bases, there was a span of 22 bases. The germline V gene encodes CDR1 LGHNA and CDR2 YNFKEQ. In nucleotides, the CDR3 is TGTGCCAGCAGCCAAGGCCCAACACAGGGAATTCCGGTCTACGAGCAGTACTTC. Amino acids: CASSQGPTQGIPVYEQYF.

This clone has just one count. V usage is TRBV6-6 and J usage is TRBJ2-7, with 10 positions matching TRBD2. The CDR3 covers 14 residues. Germline V gene lookup returns CDR1 MNHNY and CDR2 SVGAGI (reference sequence). Trimming took 5 bases from V and 7 from J; bases not matched to a gene: 8. CDR3 sequence reads: CASSPLAGVHEQYF. The CDR3 DNA reads as TGTGCCAGCAGTCCTCTAGCGGGGGTGCATGAGCAGTACTTC.

J is TRBJ1-4 and V is TRBV30, with unresolved D. This CDR3 has 12 residues. Per germline, CDR1 GTSNPN and CDR2 SVGIG (reference sequence). V was trimmed by 5 bases and J by 6 bases, leaving 10 bases between them. CDR3 in amino acids: CAWGGADEKLFF. CDR3 in DNA: TGTGCCTGGGGCGGTGCAGATGAAAAACTGTTTTTT.

The chain joins TRBV29-1 to TRBJ2-5; D is perhaps TRBD2 (5 bases). Trimming removed 7 bases from V and 5 bases from J, with 17 bases in between. The CDR3 contains 13 residues. Germline V CDR1 and CDR2: SQVTM, ANQGSEA. CDR3 DNA: TGCAGCGCAAACGGGGTCCCGGGGGAGACCCAGTACTTC. Encoded protein: CSANGVPGETQYF.

This chain connects TRBV6-1 to TRBJ1-4, with unresolved D. There are 14 residues in the CDR3. From germline, CDR1 is MNHNS and CDR2 SASEGT. With 6 bases removed from V and 5 bases from J, the gap between germline ends came to 13 bases. CDR3 DNA sequence: TGTGCCAGCAGAAACAGCCTCAGCAATGAAAAACTGTTTTTT. Translating gives CASRNSLSNEKLFF.

About this clone itself: In the same sample, other DNA sequences code for this CDR3. This chain links TRBV30 with TRBJ1-3, with 7 bases that match TRBD1. The V gene end was trimmed by 2 bases and the J gene end by 0 bases; junction bases not matched to a gene: 7. The length of the CDR3 is 16 residues. The V gene's germline CDR1 is GTSNPN and CDR2 SVGIG (reference sequence). DNA of the CDR3: TGTGCCTGGAGTTCACGGACAGGTTACTCTGGAAACACCATATATTTT. It encodes CAWSSRTGYSGNTIYF. The full variable domain, its missing parts supplied by reference TRBV30 and TRBJ1-3, is SQTIHQWPATLVQPVGSPLSLECTVEGTSNPNLYWYRQAAGRGLQLLFYSVGIGQISSEVPQNLSASRPQDRQFILSSKKLLLSDSGFYLCAWSSRTGYSGNTIYFGEGSWLTVV.

The chain employs TRBV7-9 and TRBJ1-5, with 10 nucleotides matching TRBD1. Germline V CDR1 and CDR2: SEHNR, FQNEAQ (reference sequence). V dropped 4 bases and J dropped 2; count of bases not matched to a gene: 2. This CDR3 is 15 amino acids long. Here the CDR3 reads CASSSGTGGNQPQHF. Written as DNA, the CDR3 is TGTGCCAGCAGCTCCGGGACAGGGGGCAATCAGCCCCAGCATTTT.

In the case of this clone: One junction end disagrees with the germline gene, perhaps due to a read error. The chain combines TRBV5-1 with TRBJ2-3; tentatively, D is TRBD2 (8 bases). Germline-derived CDR1 and CDR2 are SGHRS and YFSETQ. CDR3 size: 14 residues. Here the CDR3 DNA reads TGCGCCAACAGCGGGGGACAGAGCACAGATACGCAGTATTTT. It codes for CANSGGQSTDTQYF. Supplemented by reference TRBV5-1 and TRBJ2-3, the full variable domain reads KAGVTQTPRYLIKTRGQQVTLSCSPISGHRSVSWYQQTPGQGLQFLFEYFSETQRNKGNFPGRFSGRQFSNSRSEMNVSTLELGDSALYLCANSGGQSTDTQYFGPGTRLTVL.

The genes are TRBV18 and TRBJ1-4; 9 positions agree with TRBD1. V trimming: 3 bases; J trimming: 0 bases; junction bases outside the gene matches: 5. This CDR3 spans 17 amino acids. Germline V gene lookup returns CDR1 KGHSH and CDR2 LQKENI. This CDR3 reads CASSPPGQGATNEKLFF. In DNA, the CDR3 is TGTGCCAGCTCACCCCCGGGACAGGGTGCAACTAATGAAAAACTGTTTTTT.

This clone was observed a few times. This sequence joins TRBV6-1 and TRBJ2-2; TRBD2 aligns across 7 bases. This CDR3 is 14 amino acids long. With 2 bases clipped from V and 3 bases from J, the junction kept 0 bases outside the gene matches. Per the germline V gene, CDR1 is MNHNS and CDR2 is SASEGT. The CDR3 is CASSELADTGELFF. The CDR3 DNA reads TGTGCCAGCAGTGAACTAGCGGACACCGGGGAGCTGTTTTTT.

The chain recombines TRBV11-1 with TRBJ2-3; D unclear. The CDR3 covers 12 residues. Trimming stripped 6 bases from V and 2 bases from J, with 6 bases between. Germline values: CDR1 SGHAT, CDR2 FQDESV (reference sequence). The DNA of the CDR3 is TGTGCCAGCAGTCAATTCACAGATACGCAGTATTTT. As protein: CASSQFTDTQYF.

The CDR3 region has the DNA TGTGCCAGCAGCTTGCGAGGACAGGACAATTCACCCCTCCACTTT. It encodes CASSLRGQDNSPLHF. This chain links TRBV7-2 with TRBJ1-6; TRBD1 matches 7 bases. The CDR3 is made up of 15 amino acids. Germline CDR1 and CDR2: SGHTA and FQGNSA. Trimming cost V 3 bases and J 7 bases; bases outside gene matches: 6.

This chain connects TRBV5-1 to TRBJ1-1; TRBD1 is a possible D gene (5 bases). V was cut by 6 bases and J by 2 bases, with 11 bases left in between. CDR1 and CDR2 from the germline V gene are SGHRS and YFSETQ. The CDR3 covers 13 residues. CDR3 sequence: CASTWTPNTEAFF. The CDR3 region has the DNA TGCGCCAGCACCTGGACACCTAACACTGAAGCTTTCTTT.

V is TRBV7-6 and J is TRBJ2-3; 8 positions agree with TRBD1. V lost 5 bases to trimming and J lost 2 bases; unmatched junction nucleotides: 6. The CDR3 is made up of 15 amino acids. Germline CDR1 reads SGHVS; CDR2 reads FNYEAQ. The CDR3 DNA follows: TGTGCCAGCAGCCGACGGACAGGGACCACAGATACGCAGTATTTT. Residues: CASSRRTGTTDTQYF.

The J gene is TRBJ1-1, the V gene TRBV19; D remains ambiguous. Deletions cut 4 bases from V and 1 base from J, with 7 bases between. The germline V gene encodes CDR1 LNHDA and CDR2 SQIVND (reference sequence). The CDR3 runs 13 residues. DNA for the CDR3: TGTGCCAGTAGTACGACATGGAACACTGAAGCTTTCTTT. This gives the protein CASSTTWNTEAFF.

The rearrangement uses TRBV7-2 and TRBJ2-4, with no clear D. The ends were cut back, 4 bases at V and 0 bases at J, with 4 bases in the middle. This CDR3 has 13 amino acids. Germline CDR1 reads SGHTA; CDR2 reads FQGNSA. The CDR3, as DNA: TGTGCCAGCAGCTCCAGAGCCAAAAACATTCAGTACTTC. It codes for CASSSRAKNIQYF.

The chain is built from TRBV6-1 and TRBJ2-5; 9 nucleotides line up with TRBD1. The ends lost 1 base at V and 0 bases at J; junction bases unmatched: 3. CDR1 and CDR2 from the germline V gene are MNHNS and SASEGT. The CDR3 is 16 residues long. The CDR3 DNA is TGTGCCAGCAGTGAAGGGGACAGGGTGAACCAAGAGACCCAGTACTTC. Its protein product is CASSEGDRVNQETQYF.

This sequence joins TRBV4-3 and TRBJ2-3; D gene ambiguous. Germline assignment: CDR1 LGHNA and CDR2 YSLEER. This CDR3 comprises 14 residues. V was trimmed by 0 bases and J by 5 bases, leaving 9 bases between them. The CDR3 DNA reads TGCGCCAGCAGCCAAGATGTTGTATTAGATACGCAGTATTTT. It encodes CASSQDVVLDTQYF.

V gene TRBV9 combines with J gene TRBJ2-2, with 11 bases aligning to TRBD2. The CDR3 has 19 residues. The V segment lost 0 bases and the J segment 3 bases; nucleotides outside the gene matches: 10. CDR1 and CDR2 (germline): SGDLS, YYNGEE. The CDR3 sequence: CASSVVASGGPKDTGELFF. CDR3 in DNA: TGTGCCAGCAGCGTAGTAGCTAGCGGGGGGCCGAAGGACACCGGGGAGCTGTTTTTT.

The gene calls are TRBV4-1 and TRBJ1-6; D is unclear. CDR1 and CDR2 (germline): MGHRA, YSYEKL. The CDR3 covers 14 residues. The ends were cut back, 1 base at V and 3 bases at J, with 4 bases in the middle. This CDR3 is CASSQGGYNSPLHF. CDR3 DNA sequence: TGCGCCAGCAGCCAAGGCGGCTATAATTCACCCCTCCACTTT.